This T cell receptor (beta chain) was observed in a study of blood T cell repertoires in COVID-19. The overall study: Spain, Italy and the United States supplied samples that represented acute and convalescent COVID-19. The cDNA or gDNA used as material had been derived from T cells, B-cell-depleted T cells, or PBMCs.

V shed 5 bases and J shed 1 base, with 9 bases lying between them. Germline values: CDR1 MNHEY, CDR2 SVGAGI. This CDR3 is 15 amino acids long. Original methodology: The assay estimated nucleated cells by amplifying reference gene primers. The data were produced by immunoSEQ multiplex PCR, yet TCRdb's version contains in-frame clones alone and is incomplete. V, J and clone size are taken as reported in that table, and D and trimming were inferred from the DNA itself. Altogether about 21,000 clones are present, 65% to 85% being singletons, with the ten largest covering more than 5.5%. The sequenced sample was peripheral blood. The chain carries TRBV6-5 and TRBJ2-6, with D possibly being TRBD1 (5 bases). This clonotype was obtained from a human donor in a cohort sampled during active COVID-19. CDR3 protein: CASSRQTSGANVLTF. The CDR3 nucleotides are TGTGCCAGCAGTCGACAGACATCTGGGGCCAACGTCCTGACTTTC.